One and the same sample provided the 15 T cell receptor beta chains below, sequenced in a study of metastatic and nonmetastatic thyroid tumors. Until they underwent thyroid surgery, no patient had received any treatment. TCRdb reanalyzed the PCR reads via MiXCR. In the table there are over 6,000 clones, roughly 27% of which are singletons. The sequenced material came from adjacent normal tissue. All receptors derive from a female donor with papillary thyroid cancer or a benign thyroid nodule (not recorded which). Some clones in this sample may be carry-over from other donors' samples.

About this clone itself: An end of the junction does not agree with germline; a read error may underlie this. CDR3 bases: TGTGCCTGGAGAAGGACAGGGGTCTACGGGCAGTACTTC. This translates into CAWRRTGVYGQYF. The chain has TRBV30 and TRBJ2-7, with 9 nucleotides matching TRBD1. The CDR3 is made up of 13 amino acids. CDR1 is GTSNPN and CDR2 is SVGIG in the germline V gene (reference sequence).

This clone was counted a single time. CDR3 amino acids: CATSSLAPGTDMYV. CDR3 bases: TGTGCCACCAGCAGCTTGGCCCCCGGGACGGACATGTACGTC. The chain combines TRBV15 with TRBJ2-7, with D perhaps matching TRBD1 or TRBD2 (5 bases each). The CDR3 is 14 residues long. The V end lost 3 bases, the J end lost 12 bases, and 21 bases lay between the germline ends. CDR1 LNHNV and CDR2 YYDKDF come from the germline V gene (reference sequence).

This rearrangement joins TRBV5-1 to TRBJ1-1; 9 nucleotides align to TRBD1. Per the germline V gene, CDR1 is SGHRS and CDR2 is YFSETQ. The CDR3 runs 15 residues. J was trimmed by 0 bases and V by 4 bases; bases with no gene match: 4. CDR3 sequence reads: CASSPGQGLNTEAFF. CDR3 DNA: TGCGCCAGCAGCCCAGGACAGGGGTTGAACACTGAAGCTTTCTTT.

In this sample, this clone is medium-sized (0.01 to 0.1%). The chain carries TRBV6-1 and TRBJ2-1; 8 bases align to TRBD1. The CDR3 length is 15 residues. Trimming removed 7 bases from V and 1 base from J; junction bases left unmatched: 6. Per the germline V gene, CDR1 is MNHNS and CDR2 is SASEGT. CDR3 sequence reads: CASTSRDRSYNEQFF. CDR3 nucleotide sequence: TGTGCCAGCACCTCCCGGGACAGGTCCTACAATGAGCAGTTCTTC.

This chain connects TRBV10-3 to TRBJ1-1, with a weak D call TRBD1 (6 bases). The germline V gene has CDR1 ENHRY and CDR2 SYGVKD. V was cut by 0 bases and J by 4 bases, with 21 bases left in between. The CDR3 has 18 residues. The DNA of the CDR3 is TGTGCCATCAGTGAGTCTCTGGACAGACGCCCGTCCGGCACTGAAGCTTTCTTT. It specifies CAISESLDRRPSGTEAFF.

This chain uses TRBV4-3 with TRBJ2-7, with 7 positions matching TRBD2. CDR1 is LGHNA and CDR2 is YSLEER in the germline V gene. Losses at the gene ends were 0 bases for V and 4 bases for J; bases not matched to a gene: 6. The CDR3 totals 15 residues. The CDR3 bases are TGCGCCAGCAGCCAAGATCGGAGGGGAGGGTACGAGCAGTACTTC. This gives the protein CASSQDRRGGYEQYF.

Many counts were recorded for this clone. The chain uses TRBV30 and TRBJ1-2; no clear D gene. CDR1 and CDR2 (germline): GTSNPN, SVGIG (reference sequence). The CDR3 contains 14 residues. V lost 1 base to trimming and J lost 3 bases, with 12 bases between them. Here the CDR3 reads CAWSATMGHYGYTF. The CDR3 DNA is TGTGCCTGGAGTGCGACAATGGGCCACTATGGCTACACCTTC.

The table lists this clone with many counts. V and J are TRBV29-1 and TRBJ2-1; 7 nucleotides line up with TRBD2. The germline CDR1 and CDR2 sequences are SQVTM and ANQGSEA. V shed 3 bases and J 6 bases; nucleotides not matched to a gene: 14. This CDR3 is 16 amino acids long. The CDR3 region is CSVDRALAYRGNEQFF. DNA of the CDR3: TGCAGCGTTGATAGGGCACTAGCGTACCGCGGCAATGAGCAGTTCTTC.

The V and J genes are TRBV2 and TRBJ2-5, with D perhaps matching TRBD1 (5 bases). Germline CDR1 reads SNHLY; CDR2 reads FYNNEI. V dropped 6 bases and J dropped 7 bases, with 21 bases sitting between them. The CDR3 length is 15 residues. The CDR3 reads CASSEQANKRSTQYF. The CDR3 DNA sequence: TGTGCCAGCAGCGAACAGGCTAACAAGAGATCGACCCAGTACTTC.

By sample fraction, this clone is medium-sized. The chain recombines TRBV6-1 with TRBJ1-6; D perhaps matches TRBD1 (5 bases). V lost 4 bases to trimming and J lost 2 bases, with 9 bases between them. The CDR3 loop spans 15 amino acids. CDR1 and CDR2 from the germline V gene are MNHNS and SASEGT. CDR3 sequence: CASSGGSPYNSPLHF. CDR3 nucleotide sequence: TGTGCCAGCAGTGGGGGCAGCCCCTATAATTCACCCCTCCACTTT.

Judged by abundance, this clone is medium-sized. The chain couples TRBV28 to TRBJ2-3, with D hard to call. Trimming removed 6 bases from V and 6 bases from J, with 4 bases in between. This CDR3 is built from 10 residues. In germline, CDR1 is MDHEN, CDR2 SYDVKM. CDR3 in amino acids: CASRRDTQYF. The CDR3 nucleotides read TGTGCCAGCAGGAGGGATACGCAGTATTTT. The full variable domain, completed using reference TRBV28 and TRBJ2-3, is DVKVTQSSRYLVKRTGEKVFLECVQDMDHENMFWYRQDPGLGLRLIYFSYDVKMKEKGDIPEGYSVSREKKERFSLILESASTNQTSMYLCASRRDTQYFGPGTRLTVL.

J is TRBJ2-2 and V is TRBV2, with D perhaps TRBD1 (5 bases). This CDR3 is built from 13 residues. The germline V gene has CDR1 SNHLY and CDR2 FYNNEI. Deletions cut 11 bases from V and 11 bases from J, with 21 bases between. CDR3 region: CACRQKNTCELFF. As DNA, the CDR3 is TGTGCCTGCCGACAGAAGAACACCTGCGAGCTGTTTTTT.

This clone was seen at least ten times. The rearrangement uses TRBV7-3 and TRBJ1-2; no firm D call. Germline assignment: CDR1 SGHTA and CDR2 FQGTGA. The V gene lost 2 bases and the J gene lost 2 bases, with 6 bases spanning the gap. CDR3 size: 13 residues. This CDR3 reads CASSLLANYGYTF. CDR3 sequence (DNA): TGTGCCAGCAGCTTACTAGCCAACTATGGCTACACCTTC.

The chain combines TRBV15 with TRBJ1-2, with no clear D. Per the germline V gene, CDR1 is LNHNV and CDR2 is YYDKDF (reference sequence). The CDR3 spans 12 residues. V was cut by 5 bases and J by 5 bases, with 9 bases left in between. The CDR3 region is CATSADGYGYTF. The CDR3, as DNA: TGTGCCACCAGCGCGGACGGTTATGGCTACACCTTC.

Sample share makes this clone medium-sized (0.01 to 0.1%). V gene TRBV7-3 combines with J gene TRBJ1-1; D is uncertain. Germline V lookup: CDR1 SGHTA, CDR2 FQGTGA. The germline V and J ends were trimmed by 4 bases and 0 bases, with 6 bases remaining between them. The CDR3 sequence is 13 residues long. The CDR3 region has the DNA TGTGCCAGCAGCTCGACGGTGAACACTGAAGCTTTCTTT. It is translated as CASSSTVNTEAFF.